This TCR beta chain derives from a study of blood T cell repertoires in COVID-19. Study as a whole: Donors in the United States, Italy and Spain gave samples during acute or convalescent COVID-19. PBMCs, B-cell-depleted T cells, or T cells were the source of the cDNA or gDNA that made up the material.

This CDR3 spans 15 amino acids. V shed 5 bases, J shed 3 bases, and the junction held 6 bases outside the gene matches. The germline V gene encodes CDR1 MNHEY and CDR2 SVGAGI. Data came from immunoSEQ multiplex PCR; TCRdb stores just in-frame clones and leaves some out. The sample consists of about 63,000 clones, around 84% of them appearing once. The sample taken for sequencing was peripheral blood. This sequence was found in a human donor in a cohort sampled during active COVID-19. The V and J genes are TRBV6-5 and TRBJ1-3, with 8 nucleotides matching TRBD1. The CDR3 DNA follows: TGTGCCAGCAGTATAGACGGGACAGGTGGAAACACCATATATTTT. This sequence encodes CASSIDGTGGNTIYF.